This T cell receptor beta chain comes out of a study of T cell changes during pregnancy in multiple sclerosis. Concerning this clone itself: At one end the junction does not follow the germline gene, possibly because of a read error.

Sequencing used immunoSEQ multiplex PCR; TCRdb keeps in-frame clones, though not all of them. The table has just under 65,000 clones, 91% seen once; the top ten hold less than 1.5%. The TCR sequence derives from a female donor in good health, enrolled as a control in a pregnancy study. The source was peripheral blood, collected after pregnancy.

CDR3 sequence (DNA): TGTGCTAGCAGGCCAGGACCGGGACAGGGACCAGATACGCAGTATTTT. Amino acids: CASRPGPGQGPDTQYF. The chain joins TRBV7-7 to TRBJ2-3; TRBD1 matches at 9 bases. The germline V gene encodes CDR1 SSHAT and CDR2 FNYEAQ (reference sequence). This CDR3 comprises 16 residues.